The 11 T cell receptor beta chains reported below all come from one sample, sequenced in a study of monozygotic twins with cystic fibrosis. Profiled with immunoSEQ multiplex PCR; TCRdb holds only in-frame clones, not every one. The sample lists just under 20,000 clones, more than 80% seen once, with 1.6% in the top ten. The sample was blood. These receptors were obtained from a girl aged 2 to 10 with cystic fibrosis.

CDR3 DNA: TGCGCCAGCAGCTCCCTTGGGGGCTACGAGCAGTACTTC. It specifies CASSSLGGYEQYF. This chain connects TRBV4-1 to TRBJ2-7; D may correspond to TRBD1 or TRBD2 (5 bases each). V dropped 5 bases and J dropped 3 bases, with 11 bases sitting between them. Per germline, CDR1 MGHRA and CDR2 YSYEKL. There are 13 residues in the CDR3.

This clone has just one count. The rearrangement joins TRBV18 to TRBJ2-2; TRBD1 aligns across 12 bases. This CDR3 contains 16 residues. The germline V gene encodes CDR1 KGHSH and CDR2 LQKENI. After removal of 7 bases from V and 2 bases from J, the junction contained 5 bases not matched to a gene. The CDR3 sequence is CASFKGQGANTGELFF. CDR3 in DNA: TGTGCCAGCTTTAAGGGACAGGGGGCCAACACCGGGGAGCTGTTTTTT. Combining the CDR3 with reference TRBV18 and TRBJ2-2 gives the whole variable domain NAGVMQNPRHLVRRRGQEARLRCSPMKGHSHVYWYRQLPEEGLKFMVYLQKENIIDESGMPKERFSAEFPKEGPSILRIQQVVRGDSAAYFCASFKGQGANTGELFFGEGSRLTVL.

The chain is built from TRBV4-1 and TRBJ1-1; possibly TRBD1 for D (5 bases). Germline assignment: CDR1 MGHRA and CDR2 YSYEKL. V was clipped by 2 bases and J by 7 bases, with 8 bases between them. The CDR3 contains 12 residues. This chain's CDR3 is CASSQLQGEAFF. CDR3 nucleotides: TGCGCCAGCAGCCAACTGCAGGGTGAAGCTTTCTTT.

CDR3 protein: CASSFLAGGDNEQFF. The CDR3 coding sequence is TGTGCCAGCTCATTCCTAGCGGGAGGGGACAATGAGCAGTTCTTC. This chain uses TRBV18 with TRBJ2-1; the match to TRBD2 covers 12 bases. The germline V gene encodes CDR1 KGHSH and CDR2 LQKENI. V lost 5 bases, J lost 5 bases, and 4 bases stayed unmatched. This CDR3 contains 15 residues.

The chain recombines TRBV7-2 with TRBJ2-2; D not resolved. This CDR3 region has 15 residues. V was shortened by 1 base and J by 7 bases, with 13 bases between the two germline ends. Germline V lookup: CDR1 SGHTA, CDR2 FQGNSA. This chain's CDR3 is CASSLGGLNVGELFF. Written as DNA, the CDR3 is TGTGCCAGCAGCTTAGGGGGTCTTAACGTCGGGGAGCTGTTTTTT. The full variable domain, with the rest looked up from reference TRBV7-2 and TRBJ2-2, is GAGVSQSPSNKVTEKGKDVELRCDPISGHTALYWYRQSLGQGLEFLIYFQGNSAPDKSGLPSDRFSAERTGGSVSTLTIQRTQQEDSAVYLCASSLGGLNVGELFFGEGSRLTVL.

This clone has a single count. The chain couples TRBV14 to TRBJ1-6; 7 nucleotides match TRBD1. The V gene end was trimmed by 2 bases and the J gene end by 13 bases; junction bases not matched to a gene: 5. Germline CDR1 and CDR2: SGHDN and FVKESK. This CDR3 is 13 amino acids long. The CDR3 sequence: CASSQWGQPPLHF. In nucleotides, the CDR3 is TGTGCCAGCAGCCAATGGGGACAGCCGCCCCTCCACTTT.

V is TRBV4-3 and J is TRBJ1-2; 10 bases agree with TRBD1. Germline V lookup: CDR1 LGHNA, CDR2 YSLEER. The CDR3 is 16 amino acids. V lost 3 bases, J lost 6 bases, and 10 bases stayed unmatched. DNA for the CDR3: TGCGCCAGCAGCCACTTCGGGACAGGGGAATGGAATGGCTACACCTTC. Amino acids: CASSHFGTGEWNGYTF.

This clone appeared a single time. The CDR3 sequence: CAWTGASDTQYF. The CDR3 DNA follows: TGTGCCTGGACGGGAGCCTCAGATACGCAGTATTTT. The J gene is TRBJ2-3, the V gene TRBV30, with D possibly being TRBD2 (6 bases). CDR1 is GTSNPN, CDR2 SVGIG, per germline (reference sequence). The CDR3 consists of 12 residues. Trimming left V 4 bases short and J 4 bases short, with 9 bases between. Using reference TRBV30 and TRBJ2-3 for the parts outside the CDR3, the full variable domain is SQTIHQWPATLVQPVGSPLSLECTVEGTSNPNLYWYRQAAGRGLQLLFYSVGIGQISSEVPQNLSASRPQDRQFILSSKKLLLSDSGFYLCAWTGASDTQYFGPGTRLTVL.

The gene calls are TRBV7-3 and TRBJ2-1; 8 bases agree with TRBD2. Trimming at V came to 2 bases and at J to 7 bases, leaving 4 bases not matched to a gene. This CDR3 has 14 residues. Germline assignment: CDR1 SGHTA and CDR2 FQGTGA. CDR3 loop: CASSLLGGRNEQFF. The CDR3 DNA reads as TGTGCCAGCAGCTTATTAGGCGGGAGGAATGAGCAGTTCTTC.

The genes are TRBV10-3 and TRBJ1-3, with D maybe TRBD1 (6 bases). The CDR3 loop spans 15 amino acids. CDR1 is ENHRY and CDR2 is SYGVKD in the germline V gene. V dropped 3 bases and J dropped 0 bases, with 9 bases sitting between them. The CDR3 DNA follows: TGTGCCATCAGTGAACGGGACACCTCTGGAAACACCATATATTTT. Its protein is CAISERDTSGNTIYF.

V gene TRBV28 combines with J gene TRBJ2-2; a weak D match, TRBD2 (7 bases). The length of the CDR3 is 15 residues. Germline CDR1 and CDR2: MDHEN and SYDVKM. Trimming shortened V by 7 bases and J by 1 base, and 13 bases separated the two germline ends. The CDR3 is CASIPGGRNTGELFF. The CDR3 bases are TGTGCCAGCATCCCGGGGGGCCGGAACACCGGGGAGCTGTTTTTT.